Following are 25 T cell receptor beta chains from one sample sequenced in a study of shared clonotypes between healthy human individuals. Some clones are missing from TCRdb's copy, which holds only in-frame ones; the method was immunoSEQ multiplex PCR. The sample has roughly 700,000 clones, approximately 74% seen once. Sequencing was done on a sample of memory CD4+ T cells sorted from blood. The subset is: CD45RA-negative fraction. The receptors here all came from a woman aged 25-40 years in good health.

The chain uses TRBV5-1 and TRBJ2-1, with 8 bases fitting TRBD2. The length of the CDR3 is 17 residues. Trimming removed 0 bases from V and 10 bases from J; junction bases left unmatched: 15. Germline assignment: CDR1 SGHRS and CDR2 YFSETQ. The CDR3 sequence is CASSLALGREAAQEQFF. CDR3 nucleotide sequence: TGCGCCAGCAGCTTGGCCTTGGGGCGGGAGGCCGCACAGGAGCAGTTCTTC.

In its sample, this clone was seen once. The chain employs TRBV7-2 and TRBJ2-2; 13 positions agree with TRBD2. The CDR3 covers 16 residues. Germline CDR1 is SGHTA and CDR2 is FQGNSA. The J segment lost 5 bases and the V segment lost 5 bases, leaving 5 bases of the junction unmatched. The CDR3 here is CASSPQGLAGTGELFF. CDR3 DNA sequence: TGTGCCAGCAGCCCACAGGGACTAGCGGGAACCGGGGAGCTGTTTTTT.

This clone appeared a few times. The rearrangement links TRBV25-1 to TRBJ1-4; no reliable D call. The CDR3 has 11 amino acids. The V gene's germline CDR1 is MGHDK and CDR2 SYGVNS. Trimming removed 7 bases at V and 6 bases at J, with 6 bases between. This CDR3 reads CASKRDEKLFF. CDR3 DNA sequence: TGTGCCAGCAAGAGGGATGAAAAACTGTTTTTT. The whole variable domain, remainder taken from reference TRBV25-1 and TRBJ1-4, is EADIYQTPRYLVIGTGKKITLECSQTMGHDKMYWYQQDPGMELHLIHYSYGVNSTEKGDLSSESTVSRIRTEHFPLTLESARPSHTSQYLCASKRDEKLFFGSGTQLSVL.

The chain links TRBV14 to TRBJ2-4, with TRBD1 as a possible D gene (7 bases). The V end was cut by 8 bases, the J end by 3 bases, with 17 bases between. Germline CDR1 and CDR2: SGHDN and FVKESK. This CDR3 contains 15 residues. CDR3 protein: CASHRGLIGKNIQYF. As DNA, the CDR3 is TGTGCCAGCCACAGGGGACTTATCGGCAAAAACATTCAGTACTTC.

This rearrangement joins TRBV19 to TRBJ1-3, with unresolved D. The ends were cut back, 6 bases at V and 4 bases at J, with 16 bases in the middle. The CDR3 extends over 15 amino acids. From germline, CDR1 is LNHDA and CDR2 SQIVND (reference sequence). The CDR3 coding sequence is TGTGCCAGTAGGGAACGCGGAGACTGGGGAAACACCATATATTTT. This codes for CASRERGDWGNTIYF.

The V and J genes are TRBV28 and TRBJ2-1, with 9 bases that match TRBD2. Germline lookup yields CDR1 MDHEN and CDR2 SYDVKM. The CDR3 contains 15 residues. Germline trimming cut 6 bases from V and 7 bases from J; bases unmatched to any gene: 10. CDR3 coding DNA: TGTGCCAGCAGACCACCTAGCGGGATGATGAATGAGCAGTTCTTC. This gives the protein CASRPPSGMMNEQFF.

CDR3 sequence: CASSQESNSGRRGEQFF. In nucleotides, the CDR3 is TGTGCCAGCAGCCAAGAAAGTAATAGCGGGAGACGGGGTGAGCAGTTCTTC. The chain combines TRBV4-2 with TRBJ2-1, with 9 bases lining up with TRBD2. V shed 0 bases, J shed 9 bases, and the junction held 12 bases outside the gene matches. The CDR3 extends over 17 amino acids. Per the germline V gene, CDR1 is LGHNA and CDR2 is YNFKEQ.

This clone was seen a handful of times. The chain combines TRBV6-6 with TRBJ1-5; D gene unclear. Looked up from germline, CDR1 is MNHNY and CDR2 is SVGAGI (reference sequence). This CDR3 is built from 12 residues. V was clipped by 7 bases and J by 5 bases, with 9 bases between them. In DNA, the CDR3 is TGTGCCAGCACCTCCGCACATCAGCCCCAGCATTTT. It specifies CASTSAHQPQHF.

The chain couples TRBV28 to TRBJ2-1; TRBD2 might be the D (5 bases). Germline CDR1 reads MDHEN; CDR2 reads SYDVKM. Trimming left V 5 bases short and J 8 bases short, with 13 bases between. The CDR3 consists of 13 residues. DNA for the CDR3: TGTGCCAGCAGTCCGAGCGGAGGTGATGAGCAGTTCTTC. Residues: CASSPSGGDEQFF.

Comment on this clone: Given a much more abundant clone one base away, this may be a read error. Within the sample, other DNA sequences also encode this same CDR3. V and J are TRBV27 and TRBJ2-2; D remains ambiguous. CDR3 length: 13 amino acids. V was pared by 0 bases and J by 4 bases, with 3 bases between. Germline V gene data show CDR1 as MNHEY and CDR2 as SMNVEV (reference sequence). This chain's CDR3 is CASSLSTTGELFF. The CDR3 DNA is TGTGCCAGCAGTTTATCGACCACCGGGGAGCTGTTTTTT.

CDR3 bases: TGTGCCAGCAGTGAACGAGCCTCCTACAATGAGCAGTTCTTC. Protein sequence: CASSERASYNEQFF. The chain recombines TRBV2 with TRBJ2-1; D is undetermined. CDR1 is SNHLY, CDR2 FYNNEI, per germline. Trimming shortened V by 2 bases and J by 0 bases, and 5 bases separated the two germline ends. This CDR3 comprises 14 residues.

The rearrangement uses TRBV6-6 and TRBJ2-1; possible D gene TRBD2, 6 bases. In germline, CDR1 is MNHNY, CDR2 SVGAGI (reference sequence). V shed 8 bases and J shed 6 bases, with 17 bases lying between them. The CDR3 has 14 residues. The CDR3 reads CASQREAAINEQFF. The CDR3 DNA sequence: TGTGCCAGCCAAAGGGAGGCAGCTATCAATGAGCAGTTCTTC.

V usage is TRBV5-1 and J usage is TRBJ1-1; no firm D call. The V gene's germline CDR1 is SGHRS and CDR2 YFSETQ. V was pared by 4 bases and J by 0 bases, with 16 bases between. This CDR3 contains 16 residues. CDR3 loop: CASSPPGLGLNTEAFF. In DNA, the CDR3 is TGCGCCAGCAGCCCCCCAGGTCTTGGTCTGAACACTGAAGCTTTCTTT.

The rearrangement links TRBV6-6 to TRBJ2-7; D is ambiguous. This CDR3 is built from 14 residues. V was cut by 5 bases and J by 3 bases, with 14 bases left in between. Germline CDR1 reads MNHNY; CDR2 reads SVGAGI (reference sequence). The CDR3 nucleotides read TGTGCCAGCAGTGATATCGGGCGGATCTACGAGCAGTACTTC. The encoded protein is CASSDIGRIYEQYF.

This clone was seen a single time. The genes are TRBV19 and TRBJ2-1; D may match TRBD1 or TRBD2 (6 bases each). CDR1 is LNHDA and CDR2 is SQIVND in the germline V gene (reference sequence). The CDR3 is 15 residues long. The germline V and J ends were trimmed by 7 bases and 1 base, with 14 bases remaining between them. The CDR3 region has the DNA TGTGCCAGTACCGCCGGGGGCGGATCCTACAATGAGCAGTTCTTC. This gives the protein CASTAGGGSYNEQFF.

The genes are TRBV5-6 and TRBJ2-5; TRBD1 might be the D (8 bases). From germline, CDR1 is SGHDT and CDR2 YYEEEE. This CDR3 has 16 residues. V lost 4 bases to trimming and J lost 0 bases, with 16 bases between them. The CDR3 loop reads CASSHGQGGDQETQYF. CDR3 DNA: TGTGCCAGCAGCCACGGACAGGGAGGGGACCAAGAGACCCAGTACTTC.

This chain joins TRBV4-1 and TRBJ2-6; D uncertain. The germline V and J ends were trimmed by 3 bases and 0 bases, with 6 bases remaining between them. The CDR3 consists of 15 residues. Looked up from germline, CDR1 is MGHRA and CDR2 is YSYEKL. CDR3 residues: CASSHVYSGANVLTF. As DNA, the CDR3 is TGCGCCAGCAGCCACGTCTACTCTGGGGCCAACGTCCTGACTTTC.

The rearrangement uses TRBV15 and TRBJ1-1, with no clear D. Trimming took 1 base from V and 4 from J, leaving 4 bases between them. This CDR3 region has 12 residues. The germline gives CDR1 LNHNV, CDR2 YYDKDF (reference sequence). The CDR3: CATSRGVTEAFF. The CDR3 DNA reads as TGTGCCACCAGCAGAGGGGTCACTGAAGCTTTCTTT. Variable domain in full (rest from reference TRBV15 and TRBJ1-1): DAMVIQNPRYQVTQFGKPVTLSCSQTLNHNVMYWYQQKSSQAPKLLFHYYDKDFNNEADTPDNFQSRRPNTSFCFLDIRSPGLGDTAMYLCATSRGVTEAFFGQGTRLTVV.

Here the CDR3 DNA reads TGTGCCAGCGCGGGGACAGGGGCCCGCGGCTACACCTTC. It yields the protein CASAGTGARGYTF. V and J are TRBV5-4 and TRBJ1-2; 10 bases map to TRBD1. V lost 7 bases to trimming and J lost 8 bases; unmatched junction nucleotides: 8. Germline CDR1 and CDR2: SGHNT and YYREEE (reference sequence). CDR3 size: 13 residues.

The CDR3 coding sequence is TGCGCCAGCAGTGGTGGGTCCTACGAGCAGTACTTC. It specifies CASSGGSYEQYF. The J gene is TRBJ2-7, the V gene TRBV10-2; no definite D call. Trimming shortened V by 4 bases and J by 1 base, and 5 bases separated the two germline ends. The CDR3 totals 12 residues. From germline, CDR1 is WSHSY and CDR2 SAAADI.

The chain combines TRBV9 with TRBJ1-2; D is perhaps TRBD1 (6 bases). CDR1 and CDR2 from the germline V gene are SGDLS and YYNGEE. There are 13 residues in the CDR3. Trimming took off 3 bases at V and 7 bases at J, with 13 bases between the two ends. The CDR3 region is CASSATGFSGYTF. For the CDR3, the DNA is TGTGCCAGCAGCGCAACAGGGTTTAGTGGCTACACCTTC.

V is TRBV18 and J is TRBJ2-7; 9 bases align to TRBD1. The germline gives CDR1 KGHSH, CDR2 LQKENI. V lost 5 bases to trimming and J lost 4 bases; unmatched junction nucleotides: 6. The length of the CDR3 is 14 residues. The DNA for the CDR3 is TGTGCCAGCTCATCACAGGGGGCTCAGTACGAGCAGTACTTC. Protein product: CASSSQGAQYEQYF.

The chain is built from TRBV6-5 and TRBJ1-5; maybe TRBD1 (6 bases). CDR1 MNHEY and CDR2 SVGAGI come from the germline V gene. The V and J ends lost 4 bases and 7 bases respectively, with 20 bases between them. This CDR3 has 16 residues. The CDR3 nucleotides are TGTGCCAGCAGTTTTCAAGGGGGTCCTTTGGGCCAGCCCCAGCATTTT. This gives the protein CASSFQGGPLGQPQHF.

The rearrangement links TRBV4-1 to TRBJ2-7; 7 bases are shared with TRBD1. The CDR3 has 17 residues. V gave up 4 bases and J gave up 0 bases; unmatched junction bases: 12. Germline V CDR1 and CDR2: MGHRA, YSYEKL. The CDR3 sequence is CASSPAPGTEVSYEQYF. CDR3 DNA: TGCGCCAGCAGCCCAGCGCCGGGGACAGAAGTCTCCTACGAGCAGTACTTC.

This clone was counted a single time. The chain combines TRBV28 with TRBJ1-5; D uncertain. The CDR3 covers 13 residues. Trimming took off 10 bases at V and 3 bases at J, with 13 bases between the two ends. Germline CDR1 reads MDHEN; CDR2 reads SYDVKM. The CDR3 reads CAIKGTANQPQHF. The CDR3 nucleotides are TGTGCCATAAAGGGCACAGCCAATCAGCCCCAGCATTTT.